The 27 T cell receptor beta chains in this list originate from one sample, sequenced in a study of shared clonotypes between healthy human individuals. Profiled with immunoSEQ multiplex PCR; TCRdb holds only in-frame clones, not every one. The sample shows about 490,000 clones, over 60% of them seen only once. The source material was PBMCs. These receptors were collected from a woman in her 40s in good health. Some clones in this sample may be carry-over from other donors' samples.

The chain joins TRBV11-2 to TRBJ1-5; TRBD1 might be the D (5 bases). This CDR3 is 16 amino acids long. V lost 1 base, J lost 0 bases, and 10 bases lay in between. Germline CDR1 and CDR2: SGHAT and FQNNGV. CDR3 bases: TGTGCCAGCAGCTTAGTGGACACATATAGCAATCAGCCCCAGCATTTT. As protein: CASSLVDTYSNQPQHF. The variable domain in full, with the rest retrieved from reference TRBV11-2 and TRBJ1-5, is EAGVAQSPRYKIIEKRQSVAFWCNPISGHATLYWYQQILGQGPKLLIQFQNNGVVDDSQLPKDRFSAERLKGVDSTLKIQPAKLEDSAVYLCASSLVDTYSNQPQHFGDGTRLSIL.

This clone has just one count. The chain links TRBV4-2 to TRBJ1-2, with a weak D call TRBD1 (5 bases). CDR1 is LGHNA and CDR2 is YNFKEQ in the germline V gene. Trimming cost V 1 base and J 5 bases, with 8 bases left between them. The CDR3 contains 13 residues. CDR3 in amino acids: CASSQGQLYGYTF. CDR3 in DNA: TGTGCCAGCAGCCAAGGACAGCTATATGGCTACACCTTC.

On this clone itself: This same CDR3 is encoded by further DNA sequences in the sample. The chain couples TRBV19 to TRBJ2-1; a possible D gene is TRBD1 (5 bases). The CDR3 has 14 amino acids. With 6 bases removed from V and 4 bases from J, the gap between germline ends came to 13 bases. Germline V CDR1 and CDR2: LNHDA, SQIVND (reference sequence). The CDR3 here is CASSQRQIYNEQFF. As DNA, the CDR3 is TGTGCCAGTAGCCAAAGACAGATATACAATGAGCAGTTCTTC.

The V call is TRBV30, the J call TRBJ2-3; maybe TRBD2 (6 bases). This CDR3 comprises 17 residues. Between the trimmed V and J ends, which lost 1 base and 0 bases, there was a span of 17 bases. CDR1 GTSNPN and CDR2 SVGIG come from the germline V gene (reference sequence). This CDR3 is CAWSASIAGTSTDTQYF. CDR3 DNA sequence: TGTGCCTGGAGTGCTAGCATCGCCGGGACTAGCACAGATACGCAGTATTTT.

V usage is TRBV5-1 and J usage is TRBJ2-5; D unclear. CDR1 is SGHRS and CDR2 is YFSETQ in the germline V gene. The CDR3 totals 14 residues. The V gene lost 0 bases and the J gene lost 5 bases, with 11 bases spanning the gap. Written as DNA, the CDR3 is TGCGCCAGCAGCTTGGGTACGGGCCGGGAGACCCAGTACTTC. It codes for CASSLGTGRETQYF.

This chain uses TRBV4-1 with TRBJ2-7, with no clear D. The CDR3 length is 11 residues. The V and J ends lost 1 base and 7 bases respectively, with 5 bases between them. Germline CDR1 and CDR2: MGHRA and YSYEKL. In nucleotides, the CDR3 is TGCGCCAGCAGCCAAGGGAATGAGCAGTACTTC. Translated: CASSQGNEQYF.

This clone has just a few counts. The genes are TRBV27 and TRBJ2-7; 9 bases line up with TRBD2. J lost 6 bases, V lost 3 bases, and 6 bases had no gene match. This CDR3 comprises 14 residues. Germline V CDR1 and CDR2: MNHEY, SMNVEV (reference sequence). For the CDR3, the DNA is TGTGCCAGCAGTTTTTCGGGACTAGCTAGCGAGCAGTACTTC. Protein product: CASSFSGLASEQYF.

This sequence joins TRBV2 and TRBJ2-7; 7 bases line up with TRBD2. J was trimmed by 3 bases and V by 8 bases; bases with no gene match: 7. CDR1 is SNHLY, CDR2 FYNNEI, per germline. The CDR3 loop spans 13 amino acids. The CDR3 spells CASGGDEDYEQYF. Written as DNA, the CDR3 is TGTGCCAGCGGGGGGGACGAAGACTACGAGCAGTACTTC.

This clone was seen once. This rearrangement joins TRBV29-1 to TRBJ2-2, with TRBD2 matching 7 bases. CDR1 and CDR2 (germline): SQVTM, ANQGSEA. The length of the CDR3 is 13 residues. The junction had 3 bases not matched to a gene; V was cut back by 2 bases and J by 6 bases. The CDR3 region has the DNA TGCAGCGTTGAATTTGGGGGGGCCGGGGAGCTGTTTTTT. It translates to CSVEFGGAGELFF.

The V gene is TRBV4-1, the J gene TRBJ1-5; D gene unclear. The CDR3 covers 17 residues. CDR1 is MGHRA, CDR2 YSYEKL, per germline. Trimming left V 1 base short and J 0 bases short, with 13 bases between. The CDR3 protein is CASSQVVDIYSNQPQHF. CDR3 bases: TGCGCCAGCAGCCAAGTCGTTGACATCTATAGCAATCAGCCCCAGCATTTT.

CDR3 DNA: TGTGCCAGCAGTTTACCTAGCGGGAGGGCCGACACCGGGGAGCTGTTTTTT. Amino acids: CASSLPSGRADTGELFF. The chain has TRBV28 and TRBJ2-2; 12 bases align to TRBD2. Germline lookup yields CDR1 MDHEN and CDR2 SYDVKM. CDR3 length equals 17 residues. V lost 2 bases to trimming and J lost 3 bases; unmatched junction nucleotides: 4.

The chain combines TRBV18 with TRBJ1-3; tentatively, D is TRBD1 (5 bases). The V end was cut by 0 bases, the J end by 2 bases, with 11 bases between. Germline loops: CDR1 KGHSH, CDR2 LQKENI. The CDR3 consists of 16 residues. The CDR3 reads CASSPPGTRAGNTIYF. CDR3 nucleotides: TGTGCCAGCTCACCACCGGGGACGCGGGCTGGAAACACCATATATTTT.

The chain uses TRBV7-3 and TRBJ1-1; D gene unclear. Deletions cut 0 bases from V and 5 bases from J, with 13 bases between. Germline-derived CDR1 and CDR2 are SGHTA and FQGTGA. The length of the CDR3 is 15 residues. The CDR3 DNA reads TGTGCCAGCAGCTTAACGTTTTGGGAAAGGACTGAAGCTTTCTTT. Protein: CASSLTFWERTEAFF.

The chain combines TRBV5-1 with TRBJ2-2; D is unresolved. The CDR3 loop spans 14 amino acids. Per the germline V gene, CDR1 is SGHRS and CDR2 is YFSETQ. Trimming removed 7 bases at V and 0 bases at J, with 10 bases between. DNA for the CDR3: TGCGCCAGCCGAGGACCTCCGAACACCGGGGAGCTGTTTTTT. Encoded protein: CASRGPPNTGELFF. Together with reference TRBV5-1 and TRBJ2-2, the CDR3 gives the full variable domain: KAGVTQTPRYLIKTRGQQVTLSCSPISGHRSVSWYQQTPGQGLQFLFEYFSETQRNKGNFPGRFSGRQFSNSRSEMNVSTLELGDSALYLCASRGPPNTGELFFGEGSRLTVL.

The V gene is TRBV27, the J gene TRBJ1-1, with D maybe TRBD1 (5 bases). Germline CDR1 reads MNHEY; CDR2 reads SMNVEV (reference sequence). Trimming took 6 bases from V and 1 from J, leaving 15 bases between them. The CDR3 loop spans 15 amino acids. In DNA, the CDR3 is TGTGCCAGCAGGCTATCCGGGACGGAGAACACTGAAGCTTTCTTT. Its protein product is CASRLSGTENTEAFF.

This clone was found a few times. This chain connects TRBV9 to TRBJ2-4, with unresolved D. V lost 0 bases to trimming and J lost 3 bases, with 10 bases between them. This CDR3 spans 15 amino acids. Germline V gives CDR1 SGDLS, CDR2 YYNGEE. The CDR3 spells CASSVDGRDKNIQYF. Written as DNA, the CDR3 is TGTGCCAGCAGCGTAGATGGTAGGGACAAAAACATTCAGTACTTC.

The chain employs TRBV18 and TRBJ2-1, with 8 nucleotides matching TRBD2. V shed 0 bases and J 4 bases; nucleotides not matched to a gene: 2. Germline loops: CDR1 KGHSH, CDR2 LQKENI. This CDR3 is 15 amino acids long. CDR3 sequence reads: CASSPPAGGYNEQFF. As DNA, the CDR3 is TGTGCCAGCTCACCACCGGCGGGAGGTTACAATGAGCAGTTCTTC.

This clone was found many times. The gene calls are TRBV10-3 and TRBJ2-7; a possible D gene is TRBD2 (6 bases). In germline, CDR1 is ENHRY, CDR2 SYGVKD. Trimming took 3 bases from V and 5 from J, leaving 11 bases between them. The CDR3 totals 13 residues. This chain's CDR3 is CAISDGREDEQYF. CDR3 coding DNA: TGTGCCATCAGTGACGGCAGGGAGGACGAGCAGTACTTC.

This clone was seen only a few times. The CDR3 DNA sequence: TGTGCCAGCTCCCGGGAAGGGACGGGCTACACCTTC. It translates to CASSREGTGYTF. The V gene is TRBV18, the J gene TRBJ1-2, with D tentatively TRBD1 (5 bases). Germline values: CDR1 KGHSH, CDR2 LQKENI. The CDR3 length is 12 residues. Trimming removed 6 bases at V and 8 bases at J, with 13 bases between.

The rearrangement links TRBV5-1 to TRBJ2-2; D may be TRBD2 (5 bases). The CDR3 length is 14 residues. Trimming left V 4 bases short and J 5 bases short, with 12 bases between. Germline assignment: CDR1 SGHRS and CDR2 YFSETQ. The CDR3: CASSTRTGTGELFF. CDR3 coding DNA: TGCGCCAGCAGCACGAGGACTGGGACCGGGGAGCTGTTTTTT. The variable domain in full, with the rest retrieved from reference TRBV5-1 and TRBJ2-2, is KAGVTQTPRYLIKTRGQQVTLSCSPISGHRSVSWYQQTPGQGLQFLFEYFSETQRNKGNFPGRFSGRQFSNSRSEMNVSTLELGDSALYLCASSTRTGTGELFFGEGSRLTVL.

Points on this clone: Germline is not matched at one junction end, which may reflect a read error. CDR3 sequence: CASSDGNNEQFF. In DNA, the CDR3 is TGCGCCAGCAGCGACGGGAACAATGAGCAGTTCTTC. This chain uses TRBV5-4 with TRBJ2-1; TRBD2 is a possible D gene (5 bases). This CDR3 contains 12 residues. Germline loops: CDR1 SGHNT, CDR2 YYREEE (reference sequence).

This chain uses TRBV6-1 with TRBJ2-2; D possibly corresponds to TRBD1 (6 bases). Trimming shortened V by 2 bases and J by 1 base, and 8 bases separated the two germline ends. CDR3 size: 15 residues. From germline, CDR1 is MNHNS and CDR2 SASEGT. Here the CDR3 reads CASSERGGNTGELFF. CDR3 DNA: TGTGCCAGCAGTGAACGAGGGGGGAACACCGGGGAGCTGTTTTTT.

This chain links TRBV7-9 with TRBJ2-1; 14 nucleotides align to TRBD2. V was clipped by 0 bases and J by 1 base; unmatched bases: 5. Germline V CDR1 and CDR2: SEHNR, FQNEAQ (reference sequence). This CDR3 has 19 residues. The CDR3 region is CASSLATGTSGSSYNEQFF. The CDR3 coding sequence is TGTGCCAGCAGCTTAGCAACCGGGACTAGCGGGAGTTCCTACAATGAGCAGTTCTTC.

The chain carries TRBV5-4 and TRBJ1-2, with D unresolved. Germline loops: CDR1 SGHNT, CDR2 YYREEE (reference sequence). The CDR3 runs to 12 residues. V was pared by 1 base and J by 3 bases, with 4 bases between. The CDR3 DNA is TGTGCCAGCAGCTTGACAGACTATGGCTACACCTTC. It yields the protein CASSLTDYGYTF.

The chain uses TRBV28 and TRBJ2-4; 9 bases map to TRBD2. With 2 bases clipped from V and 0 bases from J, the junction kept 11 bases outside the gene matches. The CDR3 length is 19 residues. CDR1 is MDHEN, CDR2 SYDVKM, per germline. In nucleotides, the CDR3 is TGTGCCAGCAGTTTAGATAGGGGGACTAGCATCCTAGCCAAAAACATTCAGTACTTC. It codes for CASSLDRGTSILAKNIQYF.

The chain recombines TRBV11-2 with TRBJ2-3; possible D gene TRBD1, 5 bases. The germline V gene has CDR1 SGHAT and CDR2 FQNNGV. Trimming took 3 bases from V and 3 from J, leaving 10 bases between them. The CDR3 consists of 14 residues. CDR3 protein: CASSFRQTTDTQYF. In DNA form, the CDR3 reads TGTGCCAGCAGCTTTCGACAGACGACAGATACGCAGTATTTT.

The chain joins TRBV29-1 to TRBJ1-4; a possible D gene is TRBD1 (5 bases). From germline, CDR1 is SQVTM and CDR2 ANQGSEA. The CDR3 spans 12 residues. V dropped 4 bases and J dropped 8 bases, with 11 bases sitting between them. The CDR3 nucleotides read TGCAGCGTTGTTGGGACGAACGAAAAACTGTTTTTT. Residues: CSVVGTNEKLFF.